This entry lists 32 T cell receptor beta chains sequenced from one sample in a study of CD8+CD57+ T cells in acquired aplastic anemia (dated by TCRdb to the late 2010s). The instrument was an Illumina HiSeq 2000. Genomic DNA served as template for TCR beta VDJ combination and CDR3 sequence profiling. The public sequencing data were trimmed at Q25 with fastp and processed into clonotypes with MiXCR by TCRdb, which kept only in-frame beta chains. Identical CDR3 proteins give one entry, which carries the most common genes and DNA. A total of 150,000 to 200,000 distinct CDR3 sequences appear in this sample, 64% of them only once. The ten biggest clones cover about 45% of the sample. The sequencing sample was made of sorted CD4+, CD8+, or CD8+CD57+ T cells (not recorded which) from PBMCs. These receptors all stem from a human donor with severe aplastic anemia or a healthy control (not recorded which).

With respect to this clonotype: The junction shows a germline mismatch at one end, possibly a read error. V usage is TRBV20-1 and J usage is TRBJ2-5, with 9 bases matching TRBD2. CDR3 length: 15 amino acids. The germline V gene has CDR1 DFQATT and CDR2 SNEGSKA (reference sequence). The CDR3: CSAKSGGPLGETQCF. In DNA form, the CDR3 reads TGCAGTGCCAAGAGCGGGGGGCCTTTAGGGGAGACCCAGTGCTTC.

In this sample, this clonotype turned up a few times. The chain recombines TRBV12-3 or TRBV12-4 with TRBJ2-7; 8 bases are shared with TRBD1. V dropped 4 bases and J dropped 3; count of bases not matched to a gene: 2. The CDR3 covers 13 residues. CDR3 nucleotide sequence: TGTGCCAGCAGTTCCGACAGGGGCTACGAGCAGTACTTC. It is translated as CASSSDRGYEQYF.

This clonotype was seen a few times. The chain has TRBV20-1 and TRBJ2-2; no definite D call. The germline V gene has CDR1 DFQATT and CDR2 SNEGSKA (reference sequence). V was trimmed by 8 bases and J by 0 bases, leaving 13 bases between them. The CDR3 length is 14 residues. CDR3 sequence reads: CSIRPPTNTGELFF. The CDR3 coding sequence is TGCAGTATCCGTCCGCCGACGAACACCGGGGAGCTGTTTTTT.

The chain recombines TRBV7-9 with TRBJ2-1; weak D call: TRBD2 (6 bases). CDR1 SEHNR and CDR2 FQNEAQ come from the germline V gene (reference sequence). V shed 3 bases and J shed 1 base, with 13 bases lying between them. The CDR3 extends over 16 amino acids. The CDR3 spells CASSLEDGRSYNEQFF. As DNA, the CDR3 is TGTGCCAGCAGCTTGGAGGACGGGAGATCCTACAATGAGCAGTTCTTC.

V gene TRBV2 combines with J gene TRBJ1-1, with D perhaps matching TRBD1 (6 bases). Germline CDR1 and CDR2: SNHLY and FYNNEI. Between the trimmed V and J ends, which lost 7 bases and 1 base, there was a span of 16 bases. There are 15 residues in the CDR3. CDR3 region: CASMRTVNGNTEAFF. Here the CDR3 DNA reads TGTGCCAGCATGAGGACAGTGAACGGGAACACTGAAGCTTTCTTT.

In the case of this clonotype: With a much larger clone just one base away, this may be a read error. J is TRBJ2-7 and V is TRBV2; the D gene is possibly TRBD2 (5 bases). With 8 bases removed from V and 0 bases from J, the gap between germline ends came to 14 bases. The CDR3 has 14 amino acids. The germline gives CDR1 SNHLY, CDR2 FYNNEI. The DNA for the CDR3 is TGTGCCAGCGTTGGAGGTGGCAGCTCCTACGAGCAGTACTTC. It translates to CASVGGGSSYEQYF.

This clonotype occurred a few times. The CDR3 DNA is TGTGCCACCAGCAGCGCCACTAGCGGGACGGGGGAGACCCAGTACTTC. It translates to CATSSATSGTGETQYF. J is TRBJ2-5 and V is TRBV15, with 10 bases lining up with TRBD2. The germline gives CDR1 LNHNV, CDR2 YYDKDF (reference sequence). With V trimmed by 3 bases and J by 5 bases, 9 bases remained unmatched. This CDR3 comprises 16 residues.

The chain couples TRBV9 to TRBJ1-2; D gene ambiguous. The CDR3 is 15 residues long. The germline V gene encodes CDR1 SGDLS and CDR2 YYNGEE. Trimming cost V 0 bases and J 5 bases, with 14 bases left between them. CDR3 protein: CASSVGQTGRYGYTF. CDR3 sequence (DNA): TGTGCCAGCAGCGTAGGGCAGACGGGAAGGTATGGCTACACCTTC.

This clonotype is a singleton in its sample. The V call is TRBV7-2, the J call TRBJ2-7, with TRBD1 matching over 9 bases. Trimming took 5 bases from V and 5 from J; bases not matched to a gene: 1. CDR1 and CDR2 from the germline V gene are SGHTA and FQGNSA. The length of the CDR3 is 12 residues. The CDR3 DNA follows: TGTGCCAGCAGCCGGGACAGGGACGAGCAGTACTTC. The encoded protein is CASSRDRDEQYF.

The chain employs TRBV4-2 and TRBJ2-1, with a weak D call TRBD1 (5 bases). The J call may be faulty, since TRBJ2-7 better matches the DNA end. This CDR3 is built from 14 residues. Germline V lookup: CDR1 LGHNA, CDR2 YNFKEQ. CDR3 DNA sequence: TGTGCCAGCAGCCCCTCCCAGGGTCCTTACGAGCAGTACTTC. As protein: CASSPSQGPYEQYF.

The V gene is TRBV15, the J gene TRBJ2-5; weak D call: TRBD2 (6 bases). CDR3 length: 16 amino acids. Trimming removed 3 bases at V and 2 bases at J, with 16 bases between. Germline V gene data show CDR1 as LNHNV and CDR2 as YYDKDF (reference sequence). The DNA of the CDR3 is TGTGCCACCAGCAGCCTGAACGGGGGACGACAAGAGACCCAGTACTTC. Amino acid sequence: CATSSLNGGRQETQYF.

The chain links TRBV7-3 to TRBJ2-7; 9 bases fit TRBD1. The CDR3 is 12 residues long. Germline CDR1 reads SGHTA; CDR2 reads FQGTGA. Trimming removed 11 bases from V and 2 bases from J; junction bases left unmatched: 4. CDR3 DNA sequence: TGTGCCGGCCGGGACAGGGCCTACGAGCAGTACTTC. Residues: CAGRDRAYEQYF.

This clonotype has at least ten counts. The V and J genes are TRBV15 and TRBJ1-1, with unresolved D. The V and J ends lost 9 bases and 0 bases respectively, with 17 bases between them. The CDR3 extends over 15 amino acids. The germline CDR1 and CDR2 sequences are LNHNV and YYDKDF (reference sequence). For the CDR3, the DNA is TGTGCCACGGCCCTCGAAGCGGGCATGAACACTGAAGCTTTCTTT. This sequence encodes CATALEAGMNTEAFF.

This chain joins TRBV5-4 and TRBJ2-1; perhaps TRBD2 as D (5 bases). Trimming left V 5 bases short and J 12 bases short, with 24 bases between. This CDR3 spans 15 amino acids. Germline loops: CDR1 SGHNT, CDR2 YYREEE (reference sequence). The CDR3 protein is CASSLGGRAARGQFF. The CDR3 DNA sequence: TGTGCCAGCAGTTTAGGAGGTAGGGCAGCAAGAGGGCAGTTCTTC.

This chain joins TRBV7-3 and TRBJ2-3, with D perhaps TRBD2 (5 bases). The V and J ends lost 5 bases and 4 bases respectively, with 22 bases between them. Looked up from germline, CDR1 is SGHTA and CDR2 is FQGTGA. This CDR3 spans 17 amino acids. The DNA for the CDR3 is TGTGCCAGCAGCCCTAGCAGCGTAGGCAATTCTGCAGATACGCAGTATTTT. This translates into CASSPSSVGNSADTQYF.

Of note for this clonotype: Compared with germline, one end of the junction differs, possibly owing to a read error. CDR3 sequence: CASSEGQGWNTGELVF. The CDR3 DNA sequence: TGTGCCAGCAGTGAAGGACAGGGATGGAACACCGGGGAGCTGGTTTTT. The gene calls are TRBV6-1 and TRBJ2-2; TRBD1 matches at 7 bases. The CDR3 extends over 16 amino acids. Germline values: CDR1 MNHNS, CDR2 SASEGT.

The chain combines TRBV2 with TRBJ2-3; 9 nucleotides line up with TRBD1. This CDR3 is built from 14 residues. Germline CDR1 SNHLY, CDR2 FYNNEI. Unmatched junction bases numbered 6, after V lost 8 bases and J lost 3 bases. The CDR3 coding sequence is TGTGCCAGCGGGGACAGGGTAAAGACAGATACGCAGTATTTT. Translated, it gives CASGDRVKTDTQYF.

In the case of this clonotype: A read error may be the cause here, since a much bigger clone is one base away. The chain is built from TRBV7-3 and TRBJ2-3; TRBD2 matches at 7 bases. The germline V gene encodes CDR1 SGHTA and CDR2 FQGTGA. This CDR3 is built from 15 residues. CDR3 amino acids: CAGSSLGGYTDTQYF. The CDR3 bases are TGTGCCGGCAGCTCCTTGGGGGGGTACACAGATACGCAGTATTTT.

With regard to this clonotype: Its ends do not fully match the called genes, so a read error is possible. The chain is built from TRBV4-1 and TRBJ1-1, with D possibly being TRBD1 (6 bases). Germline V gene data show CDR1 as MGHRA and CDR2 as YSYEKL. The CDR3 has 14 residues. The CDR3 sequence: CASSRQERTPEASF. The CDR3 DNA reads TGCGCCAGCAGCAGACAGGAACGGACACCTGAAGCTTCCTTT.

The chain links TRBV10-3 to TRBJ1-1; no firm D call. Trimming removed 0 bases at V and 7 bases at J, with 9 bases between. The CDR3 length is 13 residues. Germline CDR1 ENHRY, CDR2 SYGVKD. The CDR3 loop reads CAISESKRDEAFF. The CDR3 DNA reads as TGTGCCATCAGTGAGTCGAAAAGGGATGAAGCTTTCTTT.

V usage is TRBV29-1 and J usage is TRBJ2-7; D gene uncertain. The V end lost 2 bases, the J end lost 1 base, and 9 bases lay between the germline ends. Germline V CDR1 and CDR2: SQVTM, ANQGSEA. This CDR3 contains 13 residues. CDR3 in DNA: TGCAGCGTTGAATTAGGTGGGTCCTACGAGCAGTACTTC. Amino acids: CSVELGGSYEQYF.

The V and J genes are TRBV7-2 and TRBJ1-1; TRBD1 matches 10 bases. Germline CDR1 SGHTA, CDR2 FQGNSA. The CDR3 loop spans 15 amino acids. The trim removed 5 bases at V and 5 bases at J, leaving 8 bases unmatched. The CDR3 here is CASSPRGGQGTEAFF. CDR3 DNA sequence: TGTGCCAGCAGCCCAAGAGGGGGACAGGGGACTGAAGCTTTCTTT.

This rearrangement joins TRBV25-1 to TRBJ2-3; 7 bases align to TRBD1. In germline, CDR1 is MGHDK, CDR2 SYGVNS. The length of the CDR3 is 17 residues. Germline trimming cut 3 bases from V and 2 bases from J; bases unmatched to any gene: 11. DNA for the CDR3: TGTGCCAGCAGTGATCCGAGACAGGGTGGTTTCACAGATACGCAGTATTTT. It codes for CASSDPRQGGFTDTQYF.

The CDR3 here is CASSFRDRVTEAFF. In DNA form, the CDR3 reads TGTGCCAGCAGCTTCCGGGACAGGGTTACTGAAGCTTTCTTT. This sequence joins TRBV5-4 and TRBJ1-1; 9 bases are shared with TRBD1. The germline V gene encodes CDR1 SGHNT and CDR2 YYREEE (reference sequence). CDR3 size: 14 residues. Unmatched junction bases numbered 4, after V lost 2 bases and J lost 5 bases. Combining the CDR3 with reference TRBV5-4 and TRBJ1-1 gives the whole variable domain ETGVTQSPTHLIKTRGQQVTLRCSSQSGHNTVSWYQQALGQGPQFIFQYYREEENGRGNFPPRFSGLQFPNYSSELNVNALELDDSALYLCASSFRDRVTEAFFGQGTRLTVV.

V and J are TRBV29-1 and TRBJ2-7, with 8 bases aligning to TRBD1. Germline V gene sequence: CDR1 SQVTM, CDR2 ANQGSEA. V shed 4 bases and J 1 base; nucleotides not matched to a gene: 6. The CDR3 length is 14 residues. CDR3 sequence: CSVVDRGSSYEQYF. As DNA, the CDR3 is TGCAGCGTTGTTGACAGGGGTTCGTCCTACGAGCAGTACTTC.

The gene calls are TRBV29-1 and TRBJ2-1, with 11 bases that match TRBD1. This CDR3 region has 15 residues. Germline lookup yields CDR1 SQVTM and CDR2 ANQGSEA. The junction had 7 bases not matched to a gene; V was cut back by 6 bases and J by 3 bases. The CDR3 loop is CSVGRGTGGYNEQFF. CDR3 in DNA: TGCAGCGTGGGGAGGGGGACAGGGGGCTACAATGAGCAGTTCTTC.

V is TRBV6-5 and J is TRBJ1-1; 8 nucleotides align to TRBD1. V dropped 8 bases and J dropped 10; count of bases not matched to a gene: 6. Germline lookup yields CDR1 MNHEY and CDR2 SVGAGI. CDR3 length: 11 residues. The chain's CDR3 is CASAGGSAAFF. The CDR3 nucleotides are TGTGCCAGCGCAGGGGGCTCAGCAGCTTTCTTT.

This chain joins TRBV19 and TRBJ1-2; weak D call: TRBD1 (6 bases). V gave up 7 bases and J gave up 5 bases, with 17 bases separating them. Germline assignment: CDR1 LNHDA and CDR2 SQIVND (reference sequence). CDR3 length equals 14 residues. The CDR3 loop reads CASTQGGGSYGYTF. The CDR3 DNA reads as TGTGCCAGTACACAGGGCGGCGGATCGTATGGCTACACCTTC. Combining the CDR3 with reference TRBV19 and TRBJ1-2 gives the whole variable domain DGGITQSPKYLFRKEGQNVTLSCEQNLNHDAMYWYRQDPGQGLRLIYYSQIVNDFQKGDIAEGYSVSREKKESFPLTVTSAQKNPTAFYLCASTQGGGSYGYTFGSGTRLTVV.

The chain employs TRBV7-9 and TRBJ1-2, with D unresolved. The CDR3 length is 15 residues. With 5 bases removed from V and 3 bases from J, the gap between germline ends came to 16 bases. Germline values: CDR1 SEHNR, CDR2 FQNEAQ (reference sequence). The CDR3 sequence: CASSPLTGEDYGYTF. CDR3 DNA sequence: TGTGCCAGCAGCCCCCTGACTGGGGAGGACTATGGCTACACCTTC.

The rearrangement joins TRBV7-8 to TRBJ2-5, with no clear D. CDR3 length: 12 residues. V lost 5 bases to trimming and J lost 3 bases, with 7 bases between them. The germline V gene has CDR1 SGHVS and CDR2 FQNEAQ. The CDR3 DNA sequence: TGTGCCAGCAGCCAGTGGAAAGAGACCCAGTACTTC. It codes for CASSQWKETQYF.

V usage is TRBV7-3 and J usage is TRBJ2-5, with a tentative D call TRBD1 (6 bases). Trimming cost V 5 bases and J 5 bases, with 18 bases left between them. The length of the CDR3 is 15 residues. Germline V gene sequence: CDR1 SGHTA, CDR2 FQGTGA. CDR3 protein: CASSPMGAVGETQYF. The CDR3 coding sequence is TGTGCCAGCAGCCCGATGGGGGCCGTAGGGGAGACCCAGTACTTC.

The chain's CDR3 is CASSEEASGADTQYF. CDR3 in DNA: TGTGCCAGCAGTGAAGAAGCTAGCGGGGCGGATACGCAGTATTTT. V is TRBV2 and J is TRBJ2-3, with 9 bases matching TRBD2. In germline, CDR1 is SNHLY, CDR2 FYNNEI. The CDR3 totals 15 residues. Trimming cost V 1 base and J 6 bases; bases outside gene matches: 5.